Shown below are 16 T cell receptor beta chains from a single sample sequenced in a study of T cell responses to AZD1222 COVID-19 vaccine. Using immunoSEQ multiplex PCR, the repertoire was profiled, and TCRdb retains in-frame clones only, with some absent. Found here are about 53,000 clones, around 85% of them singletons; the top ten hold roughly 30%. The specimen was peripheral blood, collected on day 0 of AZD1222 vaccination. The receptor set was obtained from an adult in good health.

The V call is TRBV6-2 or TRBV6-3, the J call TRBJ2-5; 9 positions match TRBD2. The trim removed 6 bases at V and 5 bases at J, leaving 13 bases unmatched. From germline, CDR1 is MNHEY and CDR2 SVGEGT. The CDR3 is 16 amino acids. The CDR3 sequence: CASSPWTASGKETQYF. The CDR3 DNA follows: TGTGCCAGCAGCCCCTGGACAGCTAGCGGGAAGGAGACCCAGTACTTC.

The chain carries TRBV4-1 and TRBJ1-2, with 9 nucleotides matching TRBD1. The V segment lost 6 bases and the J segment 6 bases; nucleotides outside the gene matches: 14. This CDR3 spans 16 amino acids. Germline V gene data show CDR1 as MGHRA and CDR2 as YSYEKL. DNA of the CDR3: TGCGCCAGCAGGGGACAGGGAACACGCGGTAGTAATGGCTACACCTTC. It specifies CASRGQGTRGSNGYTF.

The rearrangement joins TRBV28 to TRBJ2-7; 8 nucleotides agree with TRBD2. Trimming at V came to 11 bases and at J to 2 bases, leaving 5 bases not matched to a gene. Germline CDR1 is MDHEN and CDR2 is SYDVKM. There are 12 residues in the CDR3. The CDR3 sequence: CASREGPYEQYF. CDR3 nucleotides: TGTGCCTCCCGGGAGGGACCCTACGAGCAGTACTTC.

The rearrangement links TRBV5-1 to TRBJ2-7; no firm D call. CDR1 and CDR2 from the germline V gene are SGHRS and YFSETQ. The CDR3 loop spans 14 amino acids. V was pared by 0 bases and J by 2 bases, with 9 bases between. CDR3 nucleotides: TGCGCCAGCAGCTTGGTAGCCCTCCCCTACGAGCAGTACTTC. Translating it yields CASSLVALPYEQYF. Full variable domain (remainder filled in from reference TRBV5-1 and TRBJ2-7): KAGVTQTPRYLIKTRGQQVTLSCSPISGHRSVSWYQQTPGQGLQFLFEYFSETQRNKGNFPGRFSGRQFSNSRSEMNVSTLELGDSALYLCASSLVALPYEQYFGPGTRLTVT.

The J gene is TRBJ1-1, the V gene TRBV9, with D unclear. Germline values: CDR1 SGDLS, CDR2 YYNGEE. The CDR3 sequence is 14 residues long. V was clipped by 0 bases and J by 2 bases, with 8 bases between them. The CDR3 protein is CASSVGVLNTEAFF. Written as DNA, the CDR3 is TGTGCCAGCAGCGTAGGGGTCCTAAACACTGAAGCTTTCTTT.

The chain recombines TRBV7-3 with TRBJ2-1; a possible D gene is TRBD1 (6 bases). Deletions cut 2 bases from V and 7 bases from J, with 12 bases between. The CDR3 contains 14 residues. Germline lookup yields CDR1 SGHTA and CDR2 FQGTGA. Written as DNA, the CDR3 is TGTGCCAGCAGCTTATTTGGGGGCGAGAATGAGCAGTTCTTC. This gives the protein CASSLFGGENEQFF.

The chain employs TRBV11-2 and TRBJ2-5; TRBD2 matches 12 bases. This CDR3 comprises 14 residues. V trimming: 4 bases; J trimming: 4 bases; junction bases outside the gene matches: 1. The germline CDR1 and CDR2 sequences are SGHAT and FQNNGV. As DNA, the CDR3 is TGTGCCAGCAGCTCGACTAGCGGGAGAGAGACCCAGTACTTC. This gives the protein CASSSTSGRETQYF.

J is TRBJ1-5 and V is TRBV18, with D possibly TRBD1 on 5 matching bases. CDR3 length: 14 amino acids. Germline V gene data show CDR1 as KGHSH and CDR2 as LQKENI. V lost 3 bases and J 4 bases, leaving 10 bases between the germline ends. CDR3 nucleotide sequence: TGTGCCAGCTCACCGATGGGGGGGAATCAGCCCCAGCATTTT. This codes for CASSPMGGNQPQHF.

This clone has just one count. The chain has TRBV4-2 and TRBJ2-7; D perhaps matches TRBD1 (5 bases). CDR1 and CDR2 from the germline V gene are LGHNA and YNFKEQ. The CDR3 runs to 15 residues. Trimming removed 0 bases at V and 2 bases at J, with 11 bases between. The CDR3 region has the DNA TGTGCCAGCAGCCAAGAACTACAGGCCACCTACGAGCAGTACTTC. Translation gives CASSQELQATYEQYF.

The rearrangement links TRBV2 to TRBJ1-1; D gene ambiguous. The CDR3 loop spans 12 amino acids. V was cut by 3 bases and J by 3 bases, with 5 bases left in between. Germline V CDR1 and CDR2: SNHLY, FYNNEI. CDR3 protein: CASSDEHTEAFF. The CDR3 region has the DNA TGTGCCAGCAGTGATGAGCACACTGAAGCTTTCTTT.

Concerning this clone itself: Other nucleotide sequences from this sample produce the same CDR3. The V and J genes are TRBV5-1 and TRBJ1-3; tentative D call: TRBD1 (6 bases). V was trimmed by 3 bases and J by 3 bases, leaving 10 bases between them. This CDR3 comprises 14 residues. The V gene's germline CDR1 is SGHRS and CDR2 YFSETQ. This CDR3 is CASSSGASGNTIYF. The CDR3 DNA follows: TGCGCCAGCAGCTCGGGGGCTAGTGGAAACACCATATATTTT.

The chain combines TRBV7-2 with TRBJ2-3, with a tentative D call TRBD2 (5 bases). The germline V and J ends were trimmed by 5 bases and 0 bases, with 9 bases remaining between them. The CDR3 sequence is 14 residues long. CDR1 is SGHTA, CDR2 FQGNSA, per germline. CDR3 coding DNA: TGTGCCAGCAGCGCCCAGCGGAGCACAGATACGCAGTATTTT. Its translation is CASSAQRSTDTQYF.

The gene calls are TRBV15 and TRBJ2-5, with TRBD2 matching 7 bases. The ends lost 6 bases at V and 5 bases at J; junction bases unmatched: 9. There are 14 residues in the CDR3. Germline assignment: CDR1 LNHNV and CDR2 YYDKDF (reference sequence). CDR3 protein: CATSRLALGETQYF. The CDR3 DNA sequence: TGTGCCACCAGTCGACTAGCTCTTGGGGAGACCCAGTACTTC.

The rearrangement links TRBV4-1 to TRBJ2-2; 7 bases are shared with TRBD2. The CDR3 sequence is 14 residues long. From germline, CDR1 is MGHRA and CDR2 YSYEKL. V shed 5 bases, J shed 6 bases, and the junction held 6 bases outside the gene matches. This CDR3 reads CASSFSTSAGELFF. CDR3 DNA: TGCGCCAGCAGCTTCTCCACTAGCGCCGGGGAGCTGTTTTTT.

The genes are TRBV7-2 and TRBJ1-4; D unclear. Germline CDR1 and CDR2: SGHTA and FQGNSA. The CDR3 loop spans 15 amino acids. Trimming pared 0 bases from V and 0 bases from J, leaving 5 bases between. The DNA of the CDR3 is TGTGCCAGCAGCTTAGCATCTTCAACTAATGAAAAACTGTTTTTT. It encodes CASSLASSTNEKLFF. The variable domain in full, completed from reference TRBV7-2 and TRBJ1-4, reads GAGVSQSPSNKVTEKGKDVELRCDPISGHTALYWYRQSLGQGLEFLIYFQGNSAPDKSGLPSDRFSAERTGGSVSTLTIQRTQQEDSAVYLCASSLASSTNEKLFFGSGTQLSVL.

DNA for the CDR3: TGTGCCGGACAGGACAATTCAGACCCCAATCAGCCCCAGCATTTT. Translation gives CAGQDNSDPNQPQHF. The V call is TRBV6-5, the J call TRBJ1-5; 7 bases match TRBD1. This CDR3 has 15 residues. V was clipped by 11 bases and J by 3 bases; unmatched bases: 13. Per germline, CDR1 MNHEY and CDR2 SVGAGI.